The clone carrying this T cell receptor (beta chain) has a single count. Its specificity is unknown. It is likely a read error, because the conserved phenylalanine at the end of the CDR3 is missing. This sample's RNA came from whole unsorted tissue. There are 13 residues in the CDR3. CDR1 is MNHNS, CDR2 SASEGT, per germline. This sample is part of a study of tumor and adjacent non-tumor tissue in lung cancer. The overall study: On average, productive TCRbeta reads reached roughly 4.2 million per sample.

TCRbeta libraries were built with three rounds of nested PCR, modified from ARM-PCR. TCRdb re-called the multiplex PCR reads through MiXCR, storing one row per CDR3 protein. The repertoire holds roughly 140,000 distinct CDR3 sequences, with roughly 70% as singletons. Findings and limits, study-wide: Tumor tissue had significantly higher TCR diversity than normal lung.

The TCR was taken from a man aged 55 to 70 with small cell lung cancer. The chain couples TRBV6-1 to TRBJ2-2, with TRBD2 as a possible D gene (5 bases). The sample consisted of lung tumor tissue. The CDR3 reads CASSVSGTGELFL. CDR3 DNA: TGTGCCAGTAGTGTGTCGGGGACCGGGGAGCTGTTTCTT.